This section outlines one T cell receptor beta chain sequence together with its context. Its antigen remains unidentified. No per-base quality is available; no much larger clone lies one base away. TCRbeta CDR3 regions were amplified from genomic DNA using the immunoSEQ Assay, a bias-controlled multiplex PCR. In the paper's pipeline: Within the assay, amplification of reference gene primers was used to estimate how many nucleated cells each sample contained. Sequence reads were collapsed and filtered to measure the absolute abundance of every unique TCRbeta CDR3 rearrangement. For each sample, productive Simpson clonality was calculated by taking the square root of Simpson's diversity index across productive rearrangements. Sourced from immuneACCESS, this table was stored by TCRdb with only in-frame sequences that have V and J called. A share of the clones is absent; for the studies checked, an unresolved V gene accounts for under half, and the remainder has no known explanation. V and J calls and clone size are given by that table; D and trimming were obtained from the DNA. Here the sample has around 210,000 clones; about 90% occur a single time. The top ten clones comprise 0.7% to 0.95% of the sample.

Whole blood was collected in K2EDTA tubes by collaborating institutions according to the institutions' own protocols. For TCRbeta analysis, collaborator samples were shipped as frozen whole blood, as isolated PBMCs, or as DNA extracted from either sample type. This entry comes from a study of blood T cell repertoires in COVID-19 (dated by TCRdb to the early 2020s). Regarding the complete study: Samples from collaborators originated in the United States, Italy and Spain and spanned both the acute and convalescent phases of COVID-19. Where available, HLA class I and class II types were obtained from metadata supplied by the sample provider rather than from assay-based typing. The sample metadata nearly always contained a de-identified subject ID, COVID-19 status, age in years and sex. The repertoires were released in a freely available public database meant as a resource for research on the immune response to SARS-CoV-2. The samples were drawn from two sources: the first 160 participants of the ongoing ImmuneRACE study, and some 1,300 subjects contributed by 6 global collaborators. The dataset comprised deeply sampled blood TCRbeta repertoires from subjects exposed to, actively infected with, or recovered from COVID-19. The prospective study material was composed of cDNA or gDNA derived from T cells, B-cell-depleted T cells, or PBMCs.

On the study overall, not on this receptor specifically: How much clinical and demographic metadata was included differed by source and by participant, and the metadata was provided uncurated.

The sequence was collected from a woman in her sixties or seventies with acute or convalescent COVID-19. The source material was peripheral blood.

The CDR3 is CASSRGGDGYTF. The nucleotide sequence is TGTGCCAGCAGTAGGGGCGGAGATGGCTACACCTTC. The V and J segments used are TRBV11-3 and TRBJ1-2, with a weak D call of TRBD1 (5 bases match). In the germline V gene, CDR1 corresponds to SGHNT and CDR2 to YENEEA. The junction shows trimming of 6 bases on V and 6 bases on J, plus 11 bases between the germline ends. The CDR3 measures 12 amino acids from cysteine to phenylalanine. The sequence is cut down to CDR3 DNA, 36 bases in frame from base 1.